This T cell receptor (beta chain) was documented in a study of cytomegalovirus exposure and HLA in healthy donors. About this clone itself: Its antigen is unidentified.

CDR3 length equals 18 residues. Deletions cut 3 bases from V and 0 bases from J, with 20 bases between. From germline, CDR1 is SGHVS and CDR2 FQNEAQ. PCR used 60 Vbeta primers and 13 Jbeta primers. Clones were read by immunoSEQ multiplex PCR, and TCRdb kept only the in-frame ones, dropping some. This sample has roughly 250,000 clones, with over 70% found just once. Findings of the study overall: When analyzed later, the rates of TCR association showed variation by HLA locus, with DRB1 the most and HLA-C the fewest. Upon later analysis, HLA-associated TCR beta chains proved more clonally expanded than other, equally common chains.

V usage is TRBV7-8 and J usage is TRBJ1-2, with unresolved D. The receptor was derived from a girl aged 2-15 years in good health and CMV-seronegative. Source material: PBMCs. CDR3 protein: CASSFHTKSALANYGYTF. The CDR3 DNA reads TGTGCCAGCAGCTTTCACACCAAGAGCGCTTTAGCTAACTATGGCTACACCTTC.